This T cell receptor (beta chain) is drawn from a study of shared clonotypes between healthy human individuals. Broader study findings: Generally, naive subsets came out with larger estimated richness than memory subsets.

Trimming took off 2 bases at V and 0 bases at J, with 17 bases between the two ends. CDR3 length equals 17 residues. Germline CDR1 reads SGHTA; CDR2 reads FQGNSA. As concerns this clone: As yet, its antigen is unknown.

Sequenced by immunoSEQ multiplex PCR; TCRdb stores in-frame clones only, minus some. The repertoire includes 2.5 million or so clones, more than 90% of them detected once, and over 0.12% sits in the top ten. The chain employs TRBV7-2 and TRBJ2-7; the D call may be TRBD1 or TRBD2 (5 bases each). The specimen was naive CD4+ T cells sorted from blood. The subset: CD45RA+ positively selected. This sequence originates from a man between 18 and 35 years old in good health. CDR3: CASSLRSGIGSSYEQYF. The CDR3, as DNA: TGTGCCAGCAGCTTACGGTCAGGGATTGGGAGCTCCTACGAGCAGTACTTC.